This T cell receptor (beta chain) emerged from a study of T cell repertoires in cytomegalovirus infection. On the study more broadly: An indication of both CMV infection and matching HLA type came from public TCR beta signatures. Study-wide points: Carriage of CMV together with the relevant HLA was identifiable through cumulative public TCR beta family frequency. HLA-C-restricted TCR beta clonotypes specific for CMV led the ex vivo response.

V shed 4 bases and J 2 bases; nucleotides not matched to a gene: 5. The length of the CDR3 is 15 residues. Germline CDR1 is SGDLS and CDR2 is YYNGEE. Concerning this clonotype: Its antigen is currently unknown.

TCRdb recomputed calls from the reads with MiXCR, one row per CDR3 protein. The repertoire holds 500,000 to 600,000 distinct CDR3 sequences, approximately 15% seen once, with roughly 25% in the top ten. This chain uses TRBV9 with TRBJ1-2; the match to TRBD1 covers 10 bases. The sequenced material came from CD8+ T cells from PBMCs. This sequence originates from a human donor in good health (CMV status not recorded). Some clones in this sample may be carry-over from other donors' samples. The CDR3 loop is CASSIRQGANYGYTF. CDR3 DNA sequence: TGTGCCAGCAGCATTAGACAGGGGGCGAACTATGGCTACACCTTC.